This is a list of T cell receptor beta chains from one sample in a study of blood T cell repertoires in COVID-19. Sequencing used immunoSEQ multiplex PCR; TCRdb keeps in-frame clones, though not all of them. Among under 200,000 clones listed, roughly 84% were seen once. The sequenced sample consisted of peripheral blood. The receptors were gathered from a woman older than 75 with active or convalescent COVID-19. Both conserved end residues are part of each CDR3. Fields, in order: CDR3 protein, J gene, V gene.

CDR3aa: CASSLADRPGLHF
j_gene: TRBJ1-6
v_gene: TRBV12-3/TRBV12-4

CDR3aa: CSGRDTLGHEQYF
j_gene: TRBJ2-7
v_gene: TRBV29-1

CDR3aa: CASSVKGATGELFF
j_gene: TRBJ2-2
v_gene: TRBV10-2

CDR3aa: CAWTPRDRAHHRYTF
j_gene: TRBJ1-2
v_gene: TRBV30

CDR3aa: CASSSTGPQYF
j_gene: TRBJ2-7
v_gene: TRBV27

CDR3aa: CASSLEPGTSYEQYF
j_gene: TRBJ2-7
v_gene: TRBV5-1

CDR3aa: CASSYRDSNTIYF
j_gene: TRBJ1-3
v_gene: TRBV6-5

CDR3aa: CASSLRLGQGGGYTF
j_gene: TRBJ1-2
v_gene: TRBV7-2

CDR3aa: CASSLPLSDTQYF
j_gene: TRBJ2-3
v_gene: TRBV5-4

CDR3aa: CAWRQGAQETQYF
j_gene: TRBJ2-5
v_gene: TRBV30

CDR3aa: CASSQDSRGAFF
j_gene: TRBJ1-1
v_gene: TRBV5-6

CDR3aa: CAGGTGMASPLHF
j_gene: TRBJ1-6
v_gene: TRBV2

CDR3aa: CASSPNAGPNEKLFF
j_gene: TRBJ1-4
v_gene: TRBV10-1

CDR3aa: CASSYGTGGTQYF
j_gene: TRBJ2-3
v_gene: TRBV6-5

CDR3aa: CASSSGLAGEIQETQYF
j_gene: TRBJ2-5
v_gene: TRBV5-1

CDR3aa: CASTRQGALNTGELFF
j_gene: TRBJ2-2
v_gene: TRBV7-2

CDR3aa: CASKPGQASYEQYF
j_gene: TRBJ2-7
v_gene: TRBV19

CDR3aa: CAISESGGVNQPQHF
j_gene: TRBJ1-5
v_gene: TRBV10-3

CDR3aa: CAGDQSYEQYF
j_gene: TRBJ2-7
v_gene: TRBV30

CDR3aa: CASSQDHGQGLGAFF
j_gene: TRBJ1-1
v_gene: TRBV4-3

CDR3aa: CATSRGGGTDTQYF
j_gene: TRBJ2-3
v_gene: TRBV24-1

CDR3aa: CASGLEGNTGELFF
j_gene: TRBJ2-2
v_gene: TRBV7-3

CDR3aa: CASSLAEGGDEQFF
j_gene: TRBJ2-1
v_gene: TRBV7-7

CDR3aa: CASSPAEGNTEAFF
j_gene: TRBJ1-1
v_gene: TRBV18

CDR3aa: CASSARGVINTEAFF
j_gene: TRBJ1-1
v_gene: TRBV9

CDR3aa: CASIYRGRMNTEAFF
j_gene: TRBJ1-1
v_gene: TRBV27

CDR3aa: CASSPEGGFASGYTF
j_gene: TRBJ1-2
v_gene: TRBV18

CDR3aa: CASSQDGAMGEQFF
j_gene: TRBJ2-1
v_gene: TRBV4-3

CDR3aa: CASSSQGFWGYTF
j_gene: TRBJ1-2
v_gene: TRBV12-3/TRBV12-4

CDR3aa: CASSVEGSRTAPLHF
j_gene: TRBJ1-6
v_gene: TRBV9

CDR3aa: CASSPSGGTGDTQYF
j_gene: TRBJ2-3
v_gene: TRBV7-2

CDR3aa: CASSLQGAGNTEAFF
j_gene: TRBJ1-1
v_gene: TRBV3-1/TRBV3-2

CDR3aa: CASSGDRQKAGNTIYF
j_gene: TRBJ1-3
v_gene: TRBV9

CDR3aa: CASILGQGTDTQYF
j_gene: TRBJ2-3
v_gene: TRBV6-5

CDR3aa: CTSSRGRMNTEAFF
j_gene: TRBJ1-1
v_gene: TRBV1

CDR3aa: CASSNPGTRQQSEQFF
j_gene: TRBJ2-1
v_gene: TRBV25-1

CDR3aa: CASSRSGGAGEQFF
j_gene: TRBJ2-1
v_gene: TRBV13

CDR3aa: CASGLQFSGNTIYF
j_gene: TRBJ1-3
v_gene: TRBV12-5

CDR3aa: CASRSSSTDTQYF
j_gene: TRBJ2-3
v_gene: TRBV27

CDR3aa: CASSLTRFSYEQYF
j_gene: TRBJ2-7
v_gene: TRBV5-6